These T cell receptor beta chains were read from a single sample in a study of shared clonotypes between healthy human individuals. The table came from immunoSEQ multiplex PCR; TCRdb's copy has only in-frame clones and leaves some out. This sample yields millions of clones, of which 85% to 95% are seen a single time; roughly 1.8% belongs to the top ten. The sequencing sample was made of naive CD8+ T cells from PBMCs. Receptor source: a man between 18 and 29 years old in good health. Some clones in this sample may be carry-over from other donors' samples. Each CDR3 is given with its conserved first and last residue. D genes are given only for firm matches. Only part of the rows carry a size: once, few, many, or a class if the clone is expanded.

NA	TRBV6-6	NA	TRBJ1-1	TGTGCCAGCAGTTACGGGGATAAAACAGAAGCTTTCTTT	CASSYGDKTEAFF
NA	TRBV27	TRBD2	TRBJ2-7	TGTGCCACCCGGTGGACTAGCGCGACCTACGAGCAGTACTTC	CATRWTSATYEQYF
NA	TRBV9	NA	TRBJ2-1	TGTGCCAGCAGCGTTGGCGACACTTACAATGAGCAGTTCTTC	CASSVGDTYNEQFF
NA	TRBV11-2	NA	TRBJ1-1	TGTGCCAGCAGATCGCGTGGAACCCCGAACACTGAAGCTTTCTTT	CASRSRGTPNTEAFF
NA	TRBV27	TRBD2	TRBJ2-7	TGTGCCAGCAGTTTGGCGGGGGTCCTCTACGAGCAGTACTTC	CASSLAGVLYEQYF
NA	TRBV27	TRBD1	TRBJ1-4	TGTGCCAGCAGAATTAAAAGCCGGGTGGGACAGTTACTCCCCGGTAATGAAAAACTGTTTTTT	CASRIKSRVGQLLPGNEKLFF
NA	TRBV7-9	NA	TRBJ2-1	TGTGCCAGCAGCCCCCCTTATCAGCGCGCCCTGGATGAGCAGTTCTTC	CASSPPYQRALDEQFF
few	TRBV9	NA	TRBJ1-4	TGTGCCAGCAGCGAAACTTACGGAACTAATGAAAAACTGTTTTTT	CASSETYGTNEKLFF
NA	TRBV4-1	NA	TRBJ1-2	TGCGCCAGCAGCCCAGGACAGACCTATGGCTACACCTTC	CASSPGQTYGYTF
once	TRBV28	NA	TRBJ1-4	TGTGCCAGCAGTTTCCAGGGTCAGGAAAAACTGTTTTTT	CASSFQGQEKLFF
NA	TRBV13	TRBD1	TRBJ2-3	TGTGCCAGCAGACCTCGGGACAGCCCCTACACAGATACGCAGTATTTT	CASRPRDSPYTDTQYF
NA	TRBV28	TRBD1	TRBJ2-7	TGTGCCAGCAGTCCCCCCGGACAGGGGCCCCACGAGCAGTACTTC	CASSPPGQGPHEQYF
NA	TRBV7-8	TRBD1	TRBJ2-7	TGTGCCAGCAGCTTGACCGGGACAGGCCTAGCCTACGAGCAGTACTTC	CASSLTGTGLAYEQYF
NA	TRBV9	NA	TRBJ2-3	TGTGCCAGCAGCCCCTTTTCCACAGATACGCAGTATTTT	CASSPFSTDTQYF
NA	TRBV7-9	TRBD2	TRBJ2-1	TGTGCCAGCAGCCCGTACCGTGTACTAGCGAACAATGAGCAGTTCTTC	CASSPYRVLANNEQFF
NA	TRBV7-8	NA	TRBJ2-1	TGTGCCAGCAGCTTAGTATCAAACAGGAGGAATGAGCAGTTCTTC	CASSLVSNRRNEQFF
NA	TRBV5-6	TRBD1	TRBJ2-7	TGTGCCAGCAGCTCAATTTATGAACAGGGGAAAGAGCAGTACTTC	CASSSIYEQGKEQYF
few	TRBV20-1	NA	TRBJ1-2	TGCAGTGCTAGAGATCCCGTAGGCTACACCTTC	CSARDPVGYTF
NA	TRBV10-3	TRBD1	TRBJ1-1	TGTGCCATCAGTGAGGCGGACAGGGCGTCAGAAGCTTTCTTT	CAISEADRASEAFF
NA	TRBV9	NA	TRBJ2-7	TGTGCCAGCAGCGTAACTCCGGGCAAGCCCTACGAGCAGTACTTC	CASSVTPGKPYEQYF
NA	TRBV2	NA	TRBJ2-7	TGTGCCAGCAGTGAATCGACAGGCAACTGGGGGTACGAGCAGTACTTC	CASSESTGNWGYEQYF
NA	TRBV28	NA	TRBJ1-4	TGTGCCAGCAGTTTCCGGGGTGAAAAACTGTTTTTT	CASSFRGEKLFF
NA	TRBV27	TRBD2	TRBJ2-1	TGTGCCAGCAGTTTCTACCTACTAGCGGGTTCCTACAATGAGCAGTTCTTC	CASSFYLLAGSYNEQFF
NA	TRBV7-9	NA	TRBJ1-2	TGTGCCAGCAGCCCTACAGAGACCTATGGCTACACCTTC	CASSPTETYGYTF